This TCR beta chain was sequenced in a study of CD8 T cells in Susac syndrome. General observations from the study: As the study acknowledged, the number of individuals who were part of its TCR sequencing and HLA analysis was relatively small. Susac syndrome CD4+ T cell repertoires showed no clonal expansion.

RNA, at about 0.45 to 1 ug, was reverse transcribed with random hexamers. Amplification of the TCR beta CDR3 was carried out by immunoSEQ multiplex PCR, which spanned a total of 54 Vbeta and 13 Jbeta segments. TCRdb reprocessed the immunoSEQ multiplex PCR reads via MiXCR and lists one record per CDR3 protein. The sample holds about 150,000 distinct CDR3 sequences, roughly 95% seen once. Note on this clonotype: Its specificity is unknown.

Sequencing input: CD4+ T cells from PBMCs. This sequence was found in a human donor with Susac syndrome.

The CDR3 spells CASTHGGAKNIQYF. CDR3 nucleotide sequence: TGTGCCAGCACCCACGGGGGGGCCAAAAACATTCAGTACTTC. V gene TRBV12-3 or TRBV12-4 combines with J gene TRBJ2-4; 7 bases fit TRBD2. The CDR3 contains 14 residues. Unmatched junction bases numbered 4, after V lost 7 bases and J lost 1 base.